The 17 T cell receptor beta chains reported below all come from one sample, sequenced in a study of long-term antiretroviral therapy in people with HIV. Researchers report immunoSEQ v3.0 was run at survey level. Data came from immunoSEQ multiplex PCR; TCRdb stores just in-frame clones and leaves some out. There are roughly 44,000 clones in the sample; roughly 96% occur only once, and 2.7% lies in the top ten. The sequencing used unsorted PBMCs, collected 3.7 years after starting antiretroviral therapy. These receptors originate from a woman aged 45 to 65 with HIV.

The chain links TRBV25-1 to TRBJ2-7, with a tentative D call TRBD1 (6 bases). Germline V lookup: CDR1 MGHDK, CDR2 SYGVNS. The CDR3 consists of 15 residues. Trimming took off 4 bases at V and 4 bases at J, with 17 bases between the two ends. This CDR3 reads CASSGNRENRYEQYF. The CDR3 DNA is TGTGCCAGCAGTGGAAACAGGGAAAACCGTTACGAGCAGTACTTC.

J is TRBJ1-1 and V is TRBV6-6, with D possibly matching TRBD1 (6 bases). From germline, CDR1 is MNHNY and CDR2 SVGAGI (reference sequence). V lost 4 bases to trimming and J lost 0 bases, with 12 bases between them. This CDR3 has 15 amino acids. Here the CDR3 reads CASSFRAGVNTEAFF. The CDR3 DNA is TGTGCCAGCAGTTTTAGGGCAGGGGTGAACACTGAAGCTTTCTTT.

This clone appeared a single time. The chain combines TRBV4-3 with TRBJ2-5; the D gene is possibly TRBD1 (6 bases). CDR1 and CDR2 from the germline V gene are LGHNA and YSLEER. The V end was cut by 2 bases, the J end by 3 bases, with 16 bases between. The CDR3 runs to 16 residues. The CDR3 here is CASSQSEYAGEETQYF. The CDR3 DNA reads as TGCGCCAGCAGCCAATCCGAATATGCAGGGGAAGAGACCCAGTACTTC.

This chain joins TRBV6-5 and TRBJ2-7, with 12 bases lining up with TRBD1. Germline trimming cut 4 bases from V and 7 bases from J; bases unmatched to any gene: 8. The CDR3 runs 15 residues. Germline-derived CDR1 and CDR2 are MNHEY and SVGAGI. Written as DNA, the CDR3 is TGTGCCAGCAGTTCCCCCGGGACAGGGGGCCGGGAGCAGTACTTC. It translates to CASSSPGTGGREQYF.

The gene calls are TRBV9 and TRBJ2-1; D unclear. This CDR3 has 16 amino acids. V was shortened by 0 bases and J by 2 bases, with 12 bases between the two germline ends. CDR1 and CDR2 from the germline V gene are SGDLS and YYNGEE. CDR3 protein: CASSVGSQPTYNEQFF. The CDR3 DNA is TGTGCCAGCAGCGTAGGGAGCCAACCAACCTACAATGAGCAGTTCTTC.

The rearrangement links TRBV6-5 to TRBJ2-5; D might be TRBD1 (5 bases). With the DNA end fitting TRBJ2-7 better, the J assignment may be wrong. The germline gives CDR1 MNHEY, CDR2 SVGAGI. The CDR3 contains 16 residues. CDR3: CASSYSLGQASYEQYF. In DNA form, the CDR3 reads TGTGCCAGCAGTTACTCCTTGGGGCAAGCCTCCTACGAGCAGTACTTC.

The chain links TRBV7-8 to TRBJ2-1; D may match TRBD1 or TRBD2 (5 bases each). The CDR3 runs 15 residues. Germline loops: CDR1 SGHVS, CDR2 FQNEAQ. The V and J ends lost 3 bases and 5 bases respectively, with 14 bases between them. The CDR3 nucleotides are TGTGCCAGCAGCTTTGGTCCGTTGGGGGACAATGAGCAGTTCTTC. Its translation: CASSFGPLGDNEQFF.

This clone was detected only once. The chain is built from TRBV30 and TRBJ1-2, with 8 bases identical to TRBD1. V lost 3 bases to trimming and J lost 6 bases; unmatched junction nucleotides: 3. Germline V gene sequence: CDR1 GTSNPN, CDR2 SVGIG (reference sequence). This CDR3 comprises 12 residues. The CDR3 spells CAWSPGQDGYTF. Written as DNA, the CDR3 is TGTGCCTGGAGCCCGGGACAGGATGGCTACACCTTC.

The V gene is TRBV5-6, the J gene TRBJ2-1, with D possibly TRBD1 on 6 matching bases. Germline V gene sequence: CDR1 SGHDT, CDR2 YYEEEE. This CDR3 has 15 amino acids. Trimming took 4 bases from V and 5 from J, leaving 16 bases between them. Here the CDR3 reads CASSRGDRFNNEQFF. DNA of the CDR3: TGTGCCAGCAGCCGGGGTGACAGGTTCAACAATGAGCAGTTCTTC.

The CDR3, as DNA: TGTGCCAGCAGCTTACAGGGGGCAGGCGAGCAGTACTTC. Amino acid sequence: CASSLQGAGEQYF. J is TRBJ2-7 and V is TRBV7-3; 8 bases line up with TRBD1. The J segment lost 6 bases and the V segment lost 2 bases, leaving 3 bases of the junction unmatched. The CDR3 runs to 13 residues. Germline values: CDR1 SGHTA, CDR2 FQGTGA.

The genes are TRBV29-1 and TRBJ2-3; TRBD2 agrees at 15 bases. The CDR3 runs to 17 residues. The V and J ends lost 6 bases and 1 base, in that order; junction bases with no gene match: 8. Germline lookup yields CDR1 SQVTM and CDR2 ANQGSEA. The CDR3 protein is CSVEGLAGGRGTDTQYF. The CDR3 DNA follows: TGCAGCGTCGAGGGACTAGCGGGGGGCCGAGGCACAGATACGCAGTATTTT.

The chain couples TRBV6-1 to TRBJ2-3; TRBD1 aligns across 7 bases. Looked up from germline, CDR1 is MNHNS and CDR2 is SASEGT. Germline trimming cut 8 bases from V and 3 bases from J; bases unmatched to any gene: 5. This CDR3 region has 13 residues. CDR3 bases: TGTGCCAGCGAGTTCAGGGGGACAGATACGCAGTATTTT. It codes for CASEFRGTDTQYF.

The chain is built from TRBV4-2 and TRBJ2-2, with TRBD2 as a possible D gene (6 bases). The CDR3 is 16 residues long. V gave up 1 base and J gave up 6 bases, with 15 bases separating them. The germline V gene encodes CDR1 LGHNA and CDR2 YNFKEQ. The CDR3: CASSQGVDREAGELFF. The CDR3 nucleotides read TGTGCCAGCAGCCAAGGAGTCGATAGGGAGGCCGGGGAGCTGTTTTTT.

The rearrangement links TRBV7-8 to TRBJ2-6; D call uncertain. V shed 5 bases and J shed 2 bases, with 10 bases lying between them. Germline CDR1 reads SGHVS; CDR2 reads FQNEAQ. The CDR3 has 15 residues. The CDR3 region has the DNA TGTGCCAGCAGCCCAGACACGGCTGGGGCCAACGTCCTGACTTTC. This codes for CASSPDTAGANVLTF.

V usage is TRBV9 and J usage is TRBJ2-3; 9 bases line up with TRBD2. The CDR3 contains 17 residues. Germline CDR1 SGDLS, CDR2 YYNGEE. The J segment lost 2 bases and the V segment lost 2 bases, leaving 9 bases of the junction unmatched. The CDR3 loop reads CASSVKGTSFPTDTQYF. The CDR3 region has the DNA TGTGCCAGCAGCGTCAAGGGGACTAGCTTTCCCACAGATACGCAGTATTTT. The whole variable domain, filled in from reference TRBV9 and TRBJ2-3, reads DSGVTQTPKHLITATGQRVTLRCSPRSGDLSVYWYQQSLDQGLQFLIQYYNGEERAKGNILERFSAQQFPDLHSELNLSSLELGDSALYFCASSVKGTSFPTDTQYFGPGTRLTVL.

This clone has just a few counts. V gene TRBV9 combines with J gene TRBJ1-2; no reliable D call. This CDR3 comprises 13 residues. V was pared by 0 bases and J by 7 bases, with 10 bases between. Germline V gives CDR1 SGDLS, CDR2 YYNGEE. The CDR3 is CASSVGSSIGYTF. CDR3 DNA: TGTGCCAGCAGCGTAGGCAGTTCAATTGGCTACACCTTC.

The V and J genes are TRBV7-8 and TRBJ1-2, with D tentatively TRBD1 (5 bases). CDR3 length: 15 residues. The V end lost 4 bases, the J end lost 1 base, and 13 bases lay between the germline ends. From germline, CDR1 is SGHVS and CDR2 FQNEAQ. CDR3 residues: CASSYNGGVNYGYTF. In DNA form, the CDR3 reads TGTGCCAGCAGCTACAACGGGGGGGTTAACTATGGCTACACCTTC.